The 13 T cell receptor beta chains below come from one sample, sequenced in a study of T cells after yellow fever vaccination. Each CDR3 protein gets one entry after TCRdb re-called the 5' RACE reads with MiXCR. The table has a few hundred thousand distinct CDR3 sequences, around 20% seen once; the top ten hold 15% to 20%. The source material was PBMCs, sampled before the yellow fever booster vaccination. The receptors come from a man in his late teens or twenties who received the YFV17D yellow fever vaccine.

The rearrangement uses TRBV4-1 and TRBJ1-5; D call uncertain. This CDR3 contains 13 residues. From germline, CDR1 is MGHRA and CDR2 YSYEKL. Trimming pared 3 bases from V and 6 bases from J, leaving 9 bases between. This CDR3 reads CASSHAVTQPQHF. The CDR3 DNA reads as TGCGCCAGCAGCCACGCAGTAACTCAGCCCCAGCATTTT.

This clonotype has more than one count but fewer than ten. V gene TRBV5-1 combines with J gene TRBJ1-2; 9 bases match TRBD1. V trimming: 5 bases; J trimming: 7 bases; junction bases outside the gene matches: 12. Germline V gene lookup returns CDR1 SGHRS and CDR2 YFSETQ. The CDR3 is 15 amino acids. CDR3 in amino acids: CASRPPGQGAFGYTF. CDR3 bases: TGCGCCAGCAGACCACCGGGACAGGGCGCCTTTGGCTACACCTTC.

The table lists this clonotype with a few counts. The V call is TRBV7-2, the J call TRBJ1-2, with D possibly being TRBD1 (6 bases). Germline CDR1 reads SGHTA; CDR2 reads FQGNSA. V lost 4 bases and J lost 5, with 11 bases in between. This CDR3 region has 13 residues. The CDR3, as DNA: TGTGCCAGCAGCTCCCTACAGGGATATGGCTACACCTTC. Translation: CASSSLQGYGYTF.

The chain couples TRBV7-8 to TRBJ1-5; D perhaps matches TRBD1 (5 bases). V was clipped by 1 base and J by 5 bases, with 9 bases between them. The CDR3 length is 14 residues. Germline CDR1 and CDR2: SGHVS and FQNEAQ. This CDR3 reads CASSLVQGHQPQHF. The CDR3 DNA reads TGTGCCAGCAGCTTAGTCCAGGGACATCAGCCCCAGCATTTT.

This clonotype was found a few times. The chain joins TRBV7-2 to TRBJ1-2, with 7 nucleotides matching TRBD1. V lost 3 bases and J lost 6; bases outside the gene matches: 4. The CDR3 has 13 amino acids. CDR1 is SGHTA, CDR2 FQGNSA, per germline. CDR3 loop: CASSFNRGDGYTF. For the CDR3, the DNA is TGTGCCAGCAGCTTCAACAGGGGCGATGGCTACACCTTC.

This clonotype has only a few counts. This chain links TRBV6-5 with TRBJ2-3; perhaps TRBD2 as D (7 bases). In germline, CDR1 is MNHEY, CDR2 SVGAGI. The V gene lost 7 bases and the J gene lost 5 bases, with 13 bases spanning the gap. CDR3 size: 13 residues. The chain's CDR3 is CASMGGGGDTQYF. In DNA, the CDR3 is TGTGCCAGCATGGGGGGGGGCGGAGATACGCAGTATTTT.

This chain uses TRBV20-1 with TRBJ2-1, with TRBD2 matching 9 bases. CDR3 length: 13 amino acids. Germline V CDR1 and CDR2: DFQATT, SNEGSKA (reference sequence). This CDR3 reads CRSGGSSYNEQFF. The CDR3 nucleotides read TGCAGGAGCGGGGGGTCCTCCTACAATGAGCAGTTCTTC.

This clonotype has just a few counts. The J gene is TRBJ2-1, the V gene TRBV12-3 or TRBV12-4; D may be TRBD2 (6 bases). CDR3 length: 12 residues. Trimming pared 6 bases from V and 6 bases from J, leaving 9 bases between. CDR3 sequence (DNA): TGTGCCAGCAGCATGACTAGCAATGAGCAGTTCTTC. Translated: CASSMTSNEQFF.

The V and J genes are TRBV6-1 and TRBJ2-5; D could derive from TRBD1 or TRBD2 (5 bases each). Germline CDR1 reads MNHNS; CDR2 reads SASEGT. Trimming took 5 bases from V and 4 from J, leaving 20 bases between them. The CDR3 sequence is 16 residues long. The CDR3 DNA is TGTGCCAGCAGTTCACCGAGAGGGGCAGGTTCAGAGACCCAGTACTTC. It translates to CASSSPRGAGSETQYF.

In regard to this clonotype: A junction boundary mismatches the germline segment, possibly from a read error. The genes are TRBV20-1 and TRBJ2-2; D may be TRBD2 (5 bases). The CDR3 contains 15 residues. The germline gives CDR1 DFQATT, CDR2 SNEGSKA (reference sequence). CDR3 coding DNA: TGCAGTGCTCCCTCCCTCTCGGGCTTTACCGGGGAGCTGTATTTT. Encoded protein: CSAPSLSGFTGELYF.

The rearrangement uses TRBV4-1 and TRBJ1-1; no firm D call. This CDR3 has 14 amino acids. V lost 0 bases, J lost 5 bases, and 10 bases lay in between. Germline CDR1 reads MGHRA; CDR2 reads YSYEKL. The CDR3 here is CASSQDAGRTEAFF. Here the CDR3 DNA reads TGCGCCAGCAGCCAAGACGCGGGTAGGACTGAAGCTTTCTTT.

The rearrangement uses TRBV10-3 and TRBJ2-5; D is unresolved. The CDR3 has 13 residues. Germline V gives CDR1 ENHRY, CDR2 SYGVKD. The V end was cut by 6 bases, the J end by 1 base, with 9 bases between. The CDR3 nucleotides are TGTGCCATCAGACTACGTCCCCAAGAGACCCAGTACTTC. It codes for CAIRLRPQETQYF.

Only a few counts were recorded for this clonotype. The chain uses TRBV6-5 and TRBJ2-7; D unclear. In germline, CDR1 is MNHEY, CDR2 SVGAGI. CDR3 length: 14 amino acids. V was cut by 6 bases and J by 4 bases, with 16 bases left in between. Written as DNA, the CDR3 is TGTGCCAGCAGGACTCCCCGTGCCGGGTACGAGCAGTACTTC. It is translated as CASRTPRAGYEQYF.